This TCR beta chain emerged from a study of monozygotic twins with cystic fibrosis. Study details: Library input was 3 to 3.5 micrograms of fragmented DNA, with approximately 15 PCR cycles.

The protocol was immunoSEQ multiplex PCR, while the TCRdb copy is restricted to in-frame clones and leaves out a portion. The sample shows around 27,000 clones, 90% of them seen only once. CDR3 length: 16 residues. Per germline, CDR1 KGHSH and CDR2 LQKENI. V lost 4 bases, J lost 5 bases, and 9 bases stayed unmatched. Note on this clone: Its cognate antigen is unknown.

Notes on the study in general: No link emerged between shared CDR3 counts and age, concordance or severity. Co-twins had the most similar V usage for 13 of 16 pairs, J for 8. Median Simpson clonality of approximately 0.01 suggested naive T cells predominated.

The receptor was derived from a girl between 2 and 10 years old with cystic fibrosis. The V call is TRBV18, the J call TRBJ1-5; 9 bases are a match to TRBD1. Source material: blood. CDR3 bases: TGTGCCAGCTCACGCGCCGGGACAGGGTATGATCAGCCCCAGCATTTT. Amino acids: CASSRAGTGYDQPQHF.